This T cell receptor (beta chain) was recorded in a study of OX40 agonist ivuxolimab in advanced cancers. The overall study: Two patients with cutaneous melanoma and one with hepatocellular carcinoma, three in total, showed partial responses.

Assay used: immunoSEQ multiplex PCR; TCRdb lists only in-frame clones, some missing. The sample consists of tens of thousands of clones, around 90% of them appearing once. The clonotype was recovered from an adult with an advanced solid tumor such as melanoma, head and neck, liver or kidney cancer. Sequenced material: CD4+ or CD8+ T cells sorted from blood, taken in a trial of the OX40 agonist ivuxolimab.

CDR3: CAWSVQAGGGYGYTF. CDR3 bases: TGTGCCTGGAGTGTACAGGCAGGGGGGGGCTATGGCTACACCTTC. The V and J genes are TRBV30 and TRBJ1-2; 7 bases agree with TRBD1. This CDR3 is built from 15 residues. Germline V CDR1 and CDR2: GTSNPN, SVGIG (reference sequence). Unmatched junction bases numbered 8, after V lost 0 bases and J lost 4 bases.